This TCR beta chain was captured in a study of blood T cell repertoires in COVID-19. In the study overall: Italy, Spain and the United States were the sources of the convalescent and acute COVID-19 samples. PBMCs, B-cell-depleted T cells, or T cells were the source of the cDNA or gDNA that made up the material.

Original analysis: Nucleated cell number was recorded as an estimate derived from reference gene primer amplification. Repertoires were generated with immunoSEQ multiplex PCR, while TCRdb's copy carries only in-frame clones and drops some. V and J calls and clone size are as listed in that table; D and trimming were resolved from the DNA. The table has 200,000 to 250,000 clones, 75% to 90% seen once; the top ten hold 5.2%. V lost 7 bases, J lost 3 bases, and 5 bases stayed unmatched. Germline V gene lookup returns CDR1 LNHDA and CDR2 SQIVND (reference sequence). The length of the CDR3 is 13 residues. One Seattle source followed patients from active infection through their disease course.

This clonotype was obtained from a woman aged 70-85 years with COVID-19, enrolled during active disease. The V and J genes are TRBV19 and TRBJ2-7; 8 bases align to TRBD2. Sample: peripheral blood. The CDR3 here is CASIPSGSYEQYF. The CDR3, as DNA: TGTGCCAGTATTCCGAGCGGGAGCTACGAGCAGTACTTC. The full variable domain, rest sourced from reference TRBV19 and TRBJ2-7, is DGGITQSPKYLFRKEGQNVTLSCEQNLNHDAMYWYRQDPGQGLRLIYYSQIVNDFQKGDIAEGYSVSREKKESFPLTVTSAQKNPTAFYLCASIPSGSYEQYFGPGTRLTVT.